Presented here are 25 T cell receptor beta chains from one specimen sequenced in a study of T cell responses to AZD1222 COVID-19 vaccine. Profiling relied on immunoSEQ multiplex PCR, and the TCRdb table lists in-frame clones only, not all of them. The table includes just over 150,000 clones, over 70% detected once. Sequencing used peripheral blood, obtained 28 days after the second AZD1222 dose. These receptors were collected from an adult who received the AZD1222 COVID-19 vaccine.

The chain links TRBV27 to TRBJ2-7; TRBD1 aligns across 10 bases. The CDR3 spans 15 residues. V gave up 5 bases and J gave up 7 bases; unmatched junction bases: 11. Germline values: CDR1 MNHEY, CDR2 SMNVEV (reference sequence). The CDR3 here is CASSTQTGGAGEQYF. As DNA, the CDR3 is TGTGCCAGCAGTACCCAGACAGGGGGCGCGGGAGAGCAGTACTTC.

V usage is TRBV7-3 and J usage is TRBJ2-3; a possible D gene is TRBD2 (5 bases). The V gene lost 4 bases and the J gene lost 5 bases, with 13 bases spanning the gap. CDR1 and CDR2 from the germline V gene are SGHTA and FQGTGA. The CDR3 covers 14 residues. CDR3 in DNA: TGTGCCAGCAGCTCTCGCAAAGAGGGAGATACGCAGTATTTT. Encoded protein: CASSSRKEGDTQYF.

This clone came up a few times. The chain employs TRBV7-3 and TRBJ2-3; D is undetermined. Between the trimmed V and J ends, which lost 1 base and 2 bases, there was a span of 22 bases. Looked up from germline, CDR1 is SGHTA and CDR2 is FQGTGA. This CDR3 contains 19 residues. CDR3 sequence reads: CASSLMGNSPGADTDTQYF. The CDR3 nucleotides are TGTGCCAGCAGCTTAATGGGAAACAGTCCTGGCGCTGACACAGATACGCAGTATTTT.

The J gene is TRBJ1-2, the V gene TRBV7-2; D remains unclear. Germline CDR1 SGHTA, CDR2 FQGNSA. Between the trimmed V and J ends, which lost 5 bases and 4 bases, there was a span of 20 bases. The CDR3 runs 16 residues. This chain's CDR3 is CASSLDGRNGVYGYTF. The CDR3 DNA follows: TGTGCCAGCAGCCTAGACGGCAGGAACGGGGTCTATGGCTACACCTTC.

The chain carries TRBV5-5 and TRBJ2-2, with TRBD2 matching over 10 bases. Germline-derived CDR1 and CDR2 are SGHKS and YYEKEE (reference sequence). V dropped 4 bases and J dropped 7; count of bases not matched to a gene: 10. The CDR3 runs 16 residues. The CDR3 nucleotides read TGTGCCAGCAGCGGGGGACTAGCGCATTACGGCGGGGAGCTGTTTTTT. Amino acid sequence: CASSGGLAHYGGELFF. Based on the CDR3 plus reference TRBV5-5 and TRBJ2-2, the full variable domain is DAGVTQSPTHLIKTRGQQVTLRCSPISGHKSVSWYQQVLGQGPQFIFQYYEKEERGRGNFPDRFSARQFPNYSSELNVNALLLGDSALYLCASSGGLAHYGGELFFGEGSRLTVL.

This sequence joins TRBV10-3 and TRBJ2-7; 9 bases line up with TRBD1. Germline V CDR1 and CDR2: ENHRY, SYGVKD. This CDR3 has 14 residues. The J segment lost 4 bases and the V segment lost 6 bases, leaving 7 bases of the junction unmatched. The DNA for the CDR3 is TGTGCCATCAGAGAAACCGGGACAGGGTACGAGCAGTACTTC. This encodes CAIRETGTGYEQYF.

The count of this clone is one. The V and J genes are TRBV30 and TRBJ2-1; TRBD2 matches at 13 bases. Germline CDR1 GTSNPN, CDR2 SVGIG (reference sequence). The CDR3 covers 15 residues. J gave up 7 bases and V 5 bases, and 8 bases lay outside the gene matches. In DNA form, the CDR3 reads TGTGCCTGGCTAGCAGGGACTAGCGGGAAGAATGAGCAGTTCTTC. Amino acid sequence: CAWLAGTSGKNEQFF.

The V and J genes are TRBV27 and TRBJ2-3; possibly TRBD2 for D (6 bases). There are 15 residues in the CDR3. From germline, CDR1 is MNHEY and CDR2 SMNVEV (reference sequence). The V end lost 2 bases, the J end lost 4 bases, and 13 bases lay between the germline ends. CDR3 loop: CASSLGASSADTQYF. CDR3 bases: TGTGCCAGCAGTTTAGGGGCCTCTAGCGCAGATACGCAGTATTTT.

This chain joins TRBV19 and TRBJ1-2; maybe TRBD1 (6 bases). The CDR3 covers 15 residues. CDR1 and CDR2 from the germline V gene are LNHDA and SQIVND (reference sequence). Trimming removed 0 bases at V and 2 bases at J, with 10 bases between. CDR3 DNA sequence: TGTGCCAGTAGTATAGATAGGCAGGGGAACTATGGCTACACCTTC. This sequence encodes CASSIDRQGNYGYTF.

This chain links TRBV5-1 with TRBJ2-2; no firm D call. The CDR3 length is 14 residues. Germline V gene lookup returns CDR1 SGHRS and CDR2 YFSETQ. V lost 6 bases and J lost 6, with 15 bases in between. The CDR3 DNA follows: TGCGCCAGCACTCCTCCTTGGGCGGCCGGGGAGCTGTTTTTT. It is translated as CASTPPWAAGELFF.

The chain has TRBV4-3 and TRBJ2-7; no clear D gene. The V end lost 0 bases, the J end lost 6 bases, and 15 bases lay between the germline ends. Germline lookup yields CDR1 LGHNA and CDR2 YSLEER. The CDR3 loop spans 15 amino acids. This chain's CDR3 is CASSQDLRAFSEQYF. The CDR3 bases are TGCGCCAGCAGCCAAGATCTACGTGCTTTTTCCGAGCAGTACTTC.

The CDR3, as DNA: TGTGCCAGCAGTGAAGGACAGGGCGGAAACACCATATATTTT. The encoded protein is CASSEGQGGNTIYF. The chain joins TRBV6-1 to TRBJ1-3, with TRBD1 matching 7 bases. Germline V gene lookup returns CDR1 MNHNS and CDR2 SASEGT. This CDR3 region has 14 residues. Losses at the gene ends were 1 base for V and 4 bases for J; bases not matched to a gene: 1.

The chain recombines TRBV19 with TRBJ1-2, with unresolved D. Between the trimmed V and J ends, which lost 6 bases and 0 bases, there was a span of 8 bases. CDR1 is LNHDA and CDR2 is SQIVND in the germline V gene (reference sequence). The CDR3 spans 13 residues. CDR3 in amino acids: CASSFGSNYGYTF. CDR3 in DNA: TGTGCCAGTAGCTTCGGATCTAACTATGGCTACACCTTC.

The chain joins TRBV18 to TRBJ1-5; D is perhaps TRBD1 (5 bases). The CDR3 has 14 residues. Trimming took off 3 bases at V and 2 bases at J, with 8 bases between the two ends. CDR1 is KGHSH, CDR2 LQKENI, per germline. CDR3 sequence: CASSPQGGNQPQHF. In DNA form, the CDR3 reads TGTGCCAGCTCACCTCAGGGTGGCAATCAGCCCCAGCATTTT. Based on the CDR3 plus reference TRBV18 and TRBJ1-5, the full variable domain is NAGVMQNPRHLVRRRGQEARLRCSPMKGHSHVYWYRQLPEEGLKFMVYLQKENIIDESGMPKERFSAEFPKEGPSILRIQQVVRGDSAAYFCASSPQGGNQPQHFGDGTRLSIL.

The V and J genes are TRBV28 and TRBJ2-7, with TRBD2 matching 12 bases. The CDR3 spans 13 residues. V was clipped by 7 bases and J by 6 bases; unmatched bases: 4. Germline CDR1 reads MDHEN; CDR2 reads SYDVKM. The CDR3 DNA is TGTGCCAGCACTAGCGGGAGGGCCCCCGAGCAGTACTTC. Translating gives CASTSGRAPEQYF.

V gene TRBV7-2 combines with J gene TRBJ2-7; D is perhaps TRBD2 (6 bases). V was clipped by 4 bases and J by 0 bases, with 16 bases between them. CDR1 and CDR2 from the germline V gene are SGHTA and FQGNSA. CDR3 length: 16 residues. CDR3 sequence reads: CASSYRALGGSYEQYF. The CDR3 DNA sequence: TGTGCCAGCAGCTATAGAGCCTTGGGGGGCTCCTACGAGCAGTACTTC.

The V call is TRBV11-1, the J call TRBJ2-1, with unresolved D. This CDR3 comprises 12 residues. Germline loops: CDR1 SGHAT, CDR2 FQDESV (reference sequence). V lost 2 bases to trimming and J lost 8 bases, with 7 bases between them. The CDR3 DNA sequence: TGTGCCAGCAGCTTAAGGGTCCATGAGCAGTTCTTC. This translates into CASSLRVHEQFF.

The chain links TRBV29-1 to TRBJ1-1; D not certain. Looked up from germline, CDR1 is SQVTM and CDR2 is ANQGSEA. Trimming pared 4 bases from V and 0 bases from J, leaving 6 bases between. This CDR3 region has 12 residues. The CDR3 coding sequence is TGCAGCGTTGGCACTGTGAACACTGAAGCTTTCTTT. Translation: CSVGTVNTEAFF. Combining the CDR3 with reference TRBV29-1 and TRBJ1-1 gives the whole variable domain SAVISQKPSRDICQRGTSLTIQCQVDSQVTMMFWYRQQPGQSLTLIATANQGSEATYESGFVIDKFPISRPNLTFSTLTVSNMSPEDSSIYLCSVGTVNTEAFFGQGTRLTVV.

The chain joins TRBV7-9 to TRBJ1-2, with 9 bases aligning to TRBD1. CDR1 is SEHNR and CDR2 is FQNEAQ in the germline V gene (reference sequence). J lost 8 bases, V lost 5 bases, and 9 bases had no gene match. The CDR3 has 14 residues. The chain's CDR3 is CASSPVQGAQGYTF. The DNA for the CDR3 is TGTGCCAGCAGCCCGGTACAGGGGGCACAGGGCTACACCTTC.

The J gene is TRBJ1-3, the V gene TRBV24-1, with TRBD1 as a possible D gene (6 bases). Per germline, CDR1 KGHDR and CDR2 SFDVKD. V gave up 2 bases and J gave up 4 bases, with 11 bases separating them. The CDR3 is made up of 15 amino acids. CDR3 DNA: TGTGCCACCAGTGATTCTCGGGGGCCGGGAAACACCATATATTTT. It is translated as CATSDSRGPGNTIYF.

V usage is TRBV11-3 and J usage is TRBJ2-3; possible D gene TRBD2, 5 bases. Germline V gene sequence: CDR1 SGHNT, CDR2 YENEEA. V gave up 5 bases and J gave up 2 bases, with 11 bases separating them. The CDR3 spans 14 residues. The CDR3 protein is CASSLDSFTDTQYF. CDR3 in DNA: TGTGCCAGCAGCCTGGACTCTTTCACAGATACGCAGTATTTT.

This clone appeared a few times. In DNA form, the CDR3 reads TGTGCCAGCAGCTTACCAATCACGAGGTACAATGAGCAGTTCTTC. Protein sequence: CASSLPITRYNEQFF. V gene TRBV7-9 combines with J gene TRBJ2-1; D remains unclear. Germline lookup yields CDR1 SEHNR and CDR2 FQNEAQ (reference sequence). This CDR3 is 15 amino acids long. Trimming pared 2 bases from V and 4 bases from J, leaving 12 bases between.

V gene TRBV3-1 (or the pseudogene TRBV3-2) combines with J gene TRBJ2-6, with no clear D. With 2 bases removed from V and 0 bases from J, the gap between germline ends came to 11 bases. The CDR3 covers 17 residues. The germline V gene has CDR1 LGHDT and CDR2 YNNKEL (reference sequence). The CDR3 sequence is CASSQPKGISGANVLTF. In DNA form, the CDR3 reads TGTGCCAGCAGCCAACCGAAAGGAATCTCTGGGGCCAACGTCCTGACTTTC.

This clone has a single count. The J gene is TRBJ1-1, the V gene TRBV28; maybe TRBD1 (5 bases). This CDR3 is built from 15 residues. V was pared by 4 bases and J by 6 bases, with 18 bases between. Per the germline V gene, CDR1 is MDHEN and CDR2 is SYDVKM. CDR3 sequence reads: CASSSRGLGSAEAFF. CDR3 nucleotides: TGTGCCAGCAGTTCCCGGGGCTTGGGGTCGGCTGAAGCTTTCTTT. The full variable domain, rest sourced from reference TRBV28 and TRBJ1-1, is DVKVTQSSRYLVKRTGEKVFLECVQDMDHENMFWYRQDPGLGLRLIYFSYDVKMKEKGDIPEGYSVSREKKERFSLILESASTNQTSMYLCASSSRGLGSAEAFFGQGTRLTVV.

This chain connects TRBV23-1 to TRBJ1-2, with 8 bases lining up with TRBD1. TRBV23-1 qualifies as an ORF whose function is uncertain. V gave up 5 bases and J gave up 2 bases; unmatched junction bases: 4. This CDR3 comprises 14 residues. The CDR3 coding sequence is TGCGCCAGCAGTACAGGGGGGAGGAACTATGGCTACACCTTC. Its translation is CASSTGGRNYGYTF.